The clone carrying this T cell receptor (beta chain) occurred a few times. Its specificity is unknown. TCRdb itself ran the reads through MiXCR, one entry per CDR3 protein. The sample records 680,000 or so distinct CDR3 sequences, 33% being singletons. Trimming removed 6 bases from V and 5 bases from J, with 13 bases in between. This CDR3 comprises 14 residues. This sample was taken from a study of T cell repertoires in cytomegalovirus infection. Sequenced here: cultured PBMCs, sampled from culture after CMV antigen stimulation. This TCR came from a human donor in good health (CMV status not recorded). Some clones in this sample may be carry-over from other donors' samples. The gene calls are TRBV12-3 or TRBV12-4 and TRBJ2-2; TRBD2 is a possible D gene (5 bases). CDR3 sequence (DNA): TGTGCCAGCAGGACTGGACTCTCTACCGGGGAGCTGTTTTTT. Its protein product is CASRTGLSTGELFF.